In this sample, the clone carrying this T cell receptor (beta chain) turned up many times. Trimming stripped 0 bases from V and 3 bases from J, with 13 bases between. There are 15 residues in the CDR3. CDR1 and CDR2 (germline): SGHRS, YFSETQ. The entry originates in a study of neurological immune-mediated disorders. TCRdb re-called the 5' RACE reads through MiXCR, storing one row per CDR3 protein. The sample yields 90,000 to 150,000 distinct CDR3 sequences, roughly 3.2% seen once. Material: PBMCs. The rearrangement links TRBV5-1 to TRBJ2-7; D not certain. This receptor was taken from a woman aged 25 to 39 with multiple sclerosis. This CDR3 reads CASSLEGRPSYEQYF. CDR3 coding DNA: TGCGCCAGCAGCTTGGAAGGCAGGCCGAGCTACGAGCAGTACTTC.